The present T cell receptor beta chain was sequenced within a study of cytotoxic CD8 clonotypes in ibrutinib-treated CLL. A word on this clone: What it recognizes is unknown.

Study results and caveats: Clonality increased at ibrutinib response and stayed stable in sustained remission. At progression, however, it fell back toward baseline. Private clonotypes, not public ones, expanded at ibrutinib response.

Depths of 1 in 200,000 to 1 in 1 million T cells were the sequencing target. Generated by immunoSEQ multiplex PCR, the TCRdb table keeps only in-frame clones and is missing some. Of 75,000 to 80,000 clones in the sample, roughly 85% were seen once. This CDR3 spans 13 amino acids. Trimming left V 0 bases short and J 8 bases short, with 10 bases between. From germline, CDR1 is SGHTA and CDR2 FQGTGA. The TCR was taken from a human donor with chronic lymphocytic leukemia. The specimen comprised PBMCs, sampled after 24 months of ibrutinib treatment. V and J are TRBV7-3 and TRBJ1-1, with D unclear. CDR3 nucleotide sequence: TGTGCCAGCAGCTTAACCCGGGAGTCAGAAGCTTTCTTT. It encodes CASSLTRESEAFF.